This TCR beta chain was sequenced in a study of radiation and T cells in renal cell carcinoma. Study at large: Nephrectomy followed 15 Gy stereotactic body radiation by 4 weeks. Study conclusions and caveats: Top tumor clonotypes rose in blood 2 weeks post-radiation, then contracted. Pretreatment tumor biopsies were lacking, so baseline clonotypes are unknown.

Time point in this sample: baseline pretreatment blood. The treatment here: 15 Gy SBRT to primary tumor, nephrectomy 4 weeks later. Blood was sampled at baseline, 2 weeks and 4 weeks after SBRT. TCRdb keeps only in-frame clones here, not all; method: immunoSEQ multiplex PCR. The repertoire holds 85,000 to 100,000 clones, around 88% seen once, with less than 10% in the top ten. About this clone: Its antigen remains unidentified.

The CDR3 totals 14 residues. The junction had 8 bases not matched to a gene; V was cut back by 6 bases and J by 7 bases. Germline lookup yields CDR1 MNHEY and CDR2 SVGAGI. This TCR derives from a man aged 45 to 65 with renal cell carcinoma. The chain uses TRBV6-5 and TRBJ2-1; 8 positions agree with TRBD2. The sequences come from blood, collected from a patient whose treatment included radiotherapy and nephrectomy. The CDR3 bases are TGTGCCAGCAGGCGAGGGCGACTAGCGAATGAGCAGTTCTTC. Translating it yields CASRRGRLANEQFF.